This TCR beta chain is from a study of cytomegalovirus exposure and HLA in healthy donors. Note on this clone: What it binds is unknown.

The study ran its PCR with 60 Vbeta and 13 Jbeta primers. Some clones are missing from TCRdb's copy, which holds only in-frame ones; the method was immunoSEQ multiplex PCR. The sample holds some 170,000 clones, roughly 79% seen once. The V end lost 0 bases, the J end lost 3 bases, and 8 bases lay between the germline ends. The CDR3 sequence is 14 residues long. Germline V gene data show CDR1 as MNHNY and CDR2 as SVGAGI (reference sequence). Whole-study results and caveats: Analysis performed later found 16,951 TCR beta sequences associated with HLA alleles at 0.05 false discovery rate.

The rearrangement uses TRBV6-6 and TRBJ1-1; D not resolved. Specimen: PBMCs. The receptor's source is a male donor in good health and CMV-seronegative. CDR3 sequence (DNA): TGTGCCAGCAGTTACTCGGGCCCGGACACTGAAGCTTTCTTT. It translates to CASSYSGPDTEAFF.